Following are 18 T cell receptor beta chains from one sample sequenced in a study of cytomegalovirus exposure and HLA in healthy donors (dated by TCRdb to 2017 to 2019). The method behind the library was the immunoSEQ multiplex PCR assay. Entries here come from immuneACCESS through TCRdb and include only in-frame sequences with V and J called. Some clones fail to appear in such tables; in the studies checked, an unresolved V gene covers under half of the shortfall, and the cause of the remainder is unknown. The sample has 150,000 to 200,000 clones on record, 84% of them singletons. In total, the top ten clones hold around 15% of the sample. The sequenced sample was PBMCs. These TCRs come from a woman in her twenties or thirties in good health and CMV-seropositive.

The rearrangement links TRBV25-1 to TRBJ2-7, with TRBD1 as a possible D gene (6 bases). Germline V CDR1 and CDR2: MGHDK, SYGVNS. Trimming took off 6 bases at V and 4 bases at J, with 13 bases between the two ends. The CDR3 is 13 amino acids. This CDR3 reads CASRTDRSYEQYF. In DNA form, the CDR3 reads TGTGCCAGCAGGACAGACAGGTCATACGAGCAGTACTTC.

The chain carries TRBV15 and TRBJ2-5, with D possibly matching TRBD1 (5 bases). This CDR3 has 16 residues. From germline, CDR1 is LNHNV and CDR2 YYDKDF (reference sequence). V was trimmed by 0 bases and J by 5 bases, leaving 16 bases between them. The CDR3 region has the DNA TGTGCCACCAGCAGAGATAACCGGCAGGGATACGAGACCCAGTACTTC. Protein: CATSRDNRQGYETQYF.

The J gene is TRBJ2-1, the V gene TRBV6-5, with 9 positions matching TRBD1. CDR1 and CDR2 (germline): MNHEY, SVGAGI. V dropped 6 bases and J dropped 5; count of bases not matched to a gene: 8. The CDR3 runs to 15 residues. CDR3 bases: TGTGCCAGCAGCCGCGGACAGGGGAGGAACAATGAGCAGTTCTTC. This codes for CASSRGQGRNNEQFF.

V gene TRBV28 combines with J gene TRBJ1-5, with 9 bases fitting TRBD1. CDR1 and CDR2 (germline): MDHEN, SYDVKM. The CDR3 is 15 residues long. V dropped 7 bases and J dropped 4; count of bases not matched to a gene: 8. CDR3 protein: CASIKTGGKNQPQHF. The CDR3 DNA sequence: TGTGCCAGCATAAAGACAGGGGGTAAAAATCAGCCCCAGCATTTT.

This clone was recorded only once. The chain employs TRBV6-6 and TRBJ2-7; D not certain. CDR3 size: 15 residues. The germline CDR1 and CDR2 sequences are MNHNY and SVGAGI (reference sequence). Trimming shortened V by 6 bases and J by 5 bases, and 20 bases separated the two germline ends. The CDR3 protein is CASSPRRQVGHEQYF. The DNA for the CDR3 is TGTGCCAGCAGCCCCCGGCGACAAGTCGGCCACGAGCAGTACTTC.

J is TRBJ1-2 and V is TRBV5-1, with a tentative D call TRBD1 (6 bases). Germline V gives CDR1 SGHRS, CDR2 YFSETQ. This CDR3 is 15 amino acids long. Trimming cost V 0 bases and J 1 base, with 10 bases left between them. This CDR3 reads CASSLVTGNNYGYTF. CDR3 coding DNA: TGCGCCAGCAGCTTGGTAACAGGGAATAACTATGGCTACACCTTC.

The chain links TRBV6-5 to TRBJ2-7, with 10 nucleotides matching TRBD2. The CDR3 totals 14 residues. Unmatched junction bases numbered 4, after V lost 4 bases and J lost 4 bases. Germline CDR1 MNHEY, CDR2 SVGAGI. CDR3 in DNA: TGTGCCAGCAGTTTTTTTAGCGGGAGGTACGAGCAGTACTTC. This gives the protein CASSFFSGRYEQYF.

The V and J genes are TRBV5-1 and TRBJ2-1; D ambiguous. The length of the CDR3 is 12 residues. From germline, CDR1 is SGHRS and CDR2 YFSETQ. V was clipped by 1 base and J by 8 bases, with 7 bases between them. CDR3 coding DNA: TGCGCCAGCAGCTTGTCCGGAGATGAGCAGTTCTTC. This sequence encodes CASSLSGDEQFF.

The V and J genes are TRBV11-2 and TRBJ2-1; D is ambiguous. CDR1 and CDR2 (germline): SGHAT, FQNNGV. This CDR3 has 11 amino acids. Trimming left V 3 bases short and J 12 bases short, with 9 bases between. CDR3 region: CASSLIRWQFF. DNA of the CDR3: TGTGCCAGCAGCTTGATACGGTGGCAGTTCTTC.

About this clone: The junction and the germline gene differ at one end; a read error may be behind it. This CDR3 is CASSLVLGVNEQFF. The CDR3, as DNA: TGTGCTAGCAGCTTAGTCCTAGGAGTTAATGAGCAGTTCTTC. The chain is built from TRBV7-7 and TRBJ2-1, with D hard to call. The CDR3 consists of 14 residues. Germline CDR1 and CDR2: SSHAT and FNYEAQ (reference sequence).

This clone has just a few counts. This chain uses TRBV2 with TRBJ1-2, with 8 nucleotides matching TRBD1. The CDR3 is made up of 14 amino acids. Unmatched junction bases numbered 4, after V lost 3 bases and J lost 4 bases. Germline CDR1 is SNHLY and CDR2 is FYNNEI. CDR3 loop: CASSEQGATYGYTF. Here the CDR3 DNA reads TGTGCCAGCAGTGAGCAGGGGGCTACCTATGGCTACACCTTC.

This sequence joins TRBV27 and TRBJ1-2; possible D gene TRBD1, 6 bases. V was pared by 6 bases and J by 4 bases, with 18 bases between. Germline CDR1 and CDR2: MNHEY and SMNVEV (reference sequence). The CDR3 totals 15 residues. Written as DNA, the CDR3 is TGTGCCAGCAGCCAGATGGCTGGGACACCCTATGGCTACACCTTC. Translating gives CASSQMAGTPYGYTF.

This clone was detected only a few times. V gene TRBV2 combines with J gene TRBJ2-2; 9 bases align to TRBD1. CDR3 size: 15 residues. Germline lookup yields CDR1 SNHLY and CDR2 FYNNEI. J gave up 6 bases and V 5 bases, and 7 bases lay outside the gene matches. CDR3 bases: TGTGCCAGCAGTTTCGGGACAGGGATTTCCGGGGAGCTGTTTTTT. It specifies CASSFGTGISGELFF.

As DNA, the CDR3 is TGTGCCTGGGGAGGACAGGTTACCGCCTACGAGCAGTACTTC. The encoded protein is CAWGGQVTAYEQYF. The chain carries TRBV30 and TRBJ2-7, with TRBD1 matching over 7 bases. Germline V CDR1 and CDR2: GTSNPN, SVGIG (reference sequence). The CDR3 length is 14 residues. With V trimmed by 5 bases and J by 2 bases, 9 bases remained unmatched. Full variable domain (missing parts from reference TRBV30 and TRBJ2-7): SQTIHQWPATLVQPVGSPLSLECTVEGTSNPNLYWYRQAAGRGLQLLFYSVGIGQISSEVPQNLSASRPQDRQFILSSKKLLLSDSGFYLCAWGGQVTAYEQYFGPGTRLTVT.

CDR3 sequence (DNA): TGTGCCATCAGTGAGGGACAGGGCGGTCAGCCCCAGCATTTT. Amino acid sequence: CAISEGQGGQPQHF. This rearrangement joins TRBV10-3 to TRBJ1-5; the match to TRBD1 covers 8 bases. Trimming took 2 bases from V and 6 from J; bases not matched to a gene: 3. Germline lookup yields CDR1 ENHRY and CDR2 SYGVKD. The CDR3 sequence is 14 residues long.

This clone occurred a few times. This rearrangement joins TRBV5-1 to TRBJ1-5; D gene uncertain. V was shortened by 7 bases and J by 2 bases, with 10 bases between the two germline ends. CDR1 and CDR2 from the germline V gene are SGHRS and YFSETQ. CDR3 length equals 13 residues. The CDR3 DNA reads as TGCGCCAGCTCTAGATCGGGCAATCAGCCCCAGCATTTT. Translating gives CASSRSGNQPQHF.

The rearrangement joins TRBV6-5 to TRBJ1-2; 9 bases are shared with TRBD1. The V gene end was trimmed by 2 bases and the J gene end by 7 bases; junction bases not matched to a gene: 11. The CDR3 extends over 16 amino acids. In germline, CDR1 is MNHEY, CDR2 SVGAGI. CDR3 DNA sequence: TGTGCCAGCAGTTACATTACAGGGGGCTTAGTCTTTGGCTACACCTTC. Translating gives CASSYITGGLVFGYTF.

The genes are TRBV2 and TRBJ2-7, with D perhaps matching TRBD2 (6 bases). The CDR3 totals 14 residues. The germline V and J ends were trimmed by 4 bases and 7 bases, with 17 bases remaining between them. The V gene's germline CDR1 is SNHLY and CDR2 FYNNEI. CDR3 amino acids: CASSVATSLREQYF. The CDR3 DNA is TGTGCCAGCAGTGTGGCAACTAGCTTGAGGGAGCAGTACTTC.